The clone carrying this T cell receptor (beta chain) showed up just a few times. The entry originates in a study of early T cells in non-severe SARS-CoV-2 infection. TCRdb reprocessed the 5' RACE reads with MiXCR, giving one entry per CDR3 protein. The table includes roughly 110,000 distinct CDR3 sequences, around 10% detected once. This TCR derives from an adult who was a healthcare worker with PCR-confirmed SARS-CoV-2 infection or an uninfected control (not recorded which). The sequencing sample was made of whole blood.

CDR3 loop: CASSIGTVYEQYF. CDR3 bases: TGTGCCAGCAGTATTGGGACGGTATACGAGCAGTACTTC. The chain uses TRBV6-5 and TRBJ2-7; either TRBD1 or TRBD2 may supply D (5 bases each). V lost 5 bases to trimming and J lost 4 bases, with 12 bases between them. Germline V gene lookup returns CDR1 MNHEY and CDR2 SVGAGI. The CDR3 is made up of 13 amino acids.